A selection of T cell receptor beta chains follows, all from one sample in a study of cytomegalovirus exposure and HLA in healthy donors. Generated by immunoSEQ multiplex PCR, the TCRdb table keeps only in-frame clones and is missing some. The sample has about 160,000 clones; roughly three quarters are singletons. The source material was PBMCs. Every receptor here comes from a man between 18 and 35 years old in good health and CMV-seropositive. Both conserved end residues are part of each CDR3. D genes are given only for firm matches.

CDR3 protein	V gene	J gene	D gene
CASSVAKGTGAEAFF	TRBV9	TRBJ1-1	-
CASSLPPGGQGGTEAFF	TRBV11-1	TRBJ1-1	-
CASSASSYNEQFF	TRBV10-1	TRBJ2-1	-
CASSVGTSVADTQYF	TRBV11-2	TRBJ2-3	TRBD2
CASTARFPTEAFF	TRBV19	TRBJ1-1	-
CASSPPGRNTEAFF	TRBV28	TRBJ1-1	-
CASSTWTSGSADTQYF	TRBV7-9	TRBJ2-3	TRBD2
CAAGVAGSDTQYF	TRBV19	TRBJ2-3	TRBD2
CASRSTSGEQFF	TRBV11-3	TRBJ2-1	TRBD2
CASSELRDRNEKLFF	TRBV6-1	TRBJ1-4	TRBD1
CASSEALDGLGSGGYGYTF	TRBV6-1	TRBJ1-2	-
CASSSSDRLNDEQFF	TRBV7-9	TRBJ2-1	-
CASSPPGGGVYTF	TRBV18	TRBJ1-2	-
CASSPGQGGLNTEAFF	TRBV18	TRBJ1-1	TRBD1
CASSPWDSSDEQFF	TRBV7-7	TRBJ2-1	TRBD1
CASRWGNTGELFF	TRBV2	TRBJ2-2	-
CASSGATGGGLRPIYTEAFF	TRBV6-1	TRBJ1-1	TRBD1
CASSQDRERGSSTDTQYF	TRBV4-1	TRBJ2-3	TRBD2
CASSGQGGEKLFF	TRBV6-1	TRBJ1-4	TRBD1
CASTKGGAHTEAFF	TRBV25-1	TRBJ1-1	-
CAISGTGRSGNTIYF	TRBV10-3	TRBJ1-3	TRBD1
CAIRTGGGTEAFF	TRBV10-3	TRBJ1-1	TRBD1